The 11 T cell receptor beta chains reported below all come from one sample, sequenced in a study of tumor-infiltrating lymphocytes in oesophageal squamous cell carcinoma. From the PCR reads, TCRdb called clonotypes with MiXCR, one entry per CDR3 protein. Of 18,000 or so distinct CDR3 sequences in the sample, roughly 41% are singletons; the top ten hold about 14%. Sequencing was done on a sample of normal esophageal tissue next to the tumor. The origin of the receptors is a male donor with esophageal squamous cell carcinoma.

This clonotype was observed many times. The V and J genes are TRBV6-1 and TRBJ2-3; 7 bases are a match to TRBD2. Germline assignment: CDR1 MNHNS and CDR2 SASEGT. The CDR3 contains 16 residues. The V segment lost 5 bases and the J segment 0 bases; nucleotides outside the gene matches: 8. The CDR3 here is CASSIGLGGSTDTQYF. The CDR3 coding sequence is TGTGCCAGCAGTATTGGACTGGGGGGGAGCACAGATACGCAGTATTTT.

The gene calls are TRBV6-1 and TRBJ2-6; D call uncertain. This CDR3 region has 15 residues. Germline loops: CDR1 MNHNS, CDR2 SASEGT. Trimming left V 6 bases short and J 1 base short, with 10 bases between. CDR3 protein: CASRGQSSGANVLTF. CDR3 DNA: TGTGCCAGCAGGGGTCAATCTTCTGGGGCCAACGTCCTGACTTTC.

Details on this clonotype: This may be a read error, as it is one base from a much larger clone. J is TRBJ2-1 and V is TRBV27, with 9 positions matching TRBD1. This CDR3 spans 14 amino acids. The J segment lost 10 bases and the V segment lost 5 bases, leaving 9 bases of the junction unmatched. CDR1 is MNHEY and CDR2 is SMNVEV in the germline V gene (reference sequence). The CDR3 DNA reads TGTGCCAGCAGTGCCGGACAGGGGACCCACGAGCAGTTCTTC. Translation gives CASSAGQGTHEQFF.

In its sample, this clonotype is medium-sized. The germline gene is not matched at one end of the junction; a read error may be the cause. This chain uses TRBV7-7 with TRBJ2-1; TRBD1 matches 7 bases. The CDR3 contains 13 residues. CDR1 and CDR2 from the germline V gene are SSHAT and FNYEAQ (reference sequence). The CDR3 is CASSPDRVGEQFF. The CDR3 DNA reads TGTGCTAGCAGCCCAGACAGGGTCGGTGAGCAGTTCTTC.

A note on this clonotype: One base away lies a much larger clone, so this may be a sequencing read error. The rearrangement joins TRBV19 to TRBJ2-5; tentatively, D is TRBD2 (6 bases). Judging by the DNA end, TRBJ2-1 fits better; the J call may be wrong. CDR3 length: 14 residues. CDR1 and CDR2 (germline): LNHDA, SQIVND (reference sequence). Written as DNA, the CDR3 is TGTGCCAGTAGTATAAGGGGAATTCGGGAGACCCAGTTCTTC. Its protein is CASSIRGIRETQFF.

In its sample, this clonotype ranks as medium-sized. This chain links TRBV7-3 with TRBJ1-5, with unresolved D. This CDR3 has 13 amino acids. Germline V gene lookup returns CDR1 SGHTA and CDR2 FQGTGA. V dropped 5 bases and J dropped 5 bases, with 10 bases sitting between them. The CDR3 region is CASSPQRDQPQHF. The CDR3 DNA follows: TGTGCCAGCAGCCCCCAAAGGGATCAGCCCCAGCATTTT.

Details on this clonotype: In this CDR3 the conserved last residue, phenylalanine or tryptophan, is missing, so a read error is likely. Because the CDR3's place on the DNA is in doubt, the DNA is left out and the CDR3 is given as listed by TCRdb. V gene TRBV7-6 combines with J gene TRBJ1-1. The germline CDR1 and CDR2 sequences are SGHVS and FNYEAQ. The CDR3 is 21 amino acids long, termini counted. This CDR3 reads CASSSLRGTSGRAPTMSSSSA.

This clonotype is medium-sized in the sample. The chain combines TRBV6-1 with TRBJ2-1; the match to TRBD2 covers 10 bases. Trimming at V came to 5 bases and at J to 4 bases, leaving 8 bases not matched to a gene. The length of the CDR3 is 16 residues. CDR1 and CDR2 from the germline V gene are MNHNS and SASEGT. Written as DNA, the CDR3 is TGTGCCAGCAGTTCACTAGCGGGACAATCATACAATGAGCAGTTCTTC. It encodes CASSSLAGQSYNEQFF.

This clonotype was seen repeatedly, ten times or more. The chain joins TRBV28 to TRBJ1-5, with 8 bases aligning to TRBD1. CDR3 length: 16 residues. Germline CDR1 MDHEN, CDR2 SYDVKM. Losses at the gene ends were 2 bases for V and 4 bases for J; bases not matched to a gene: 7. The CDR3 loop reads CASSLARTGRNQPQHF. The CDR3 nucleotides are TGTGCCAGCAGTTTAGCGCGGACAGGGCGGAATCAGCCCCAGCATTTT.

This clonotype was recorded many times. The CDR3, as DNA: TGTGCCAGCAGTGAGGGACTGAACACCGGGGAGCTGTTTTTT. This translates into CASSEGLNTGELFF. This chain connects TRBV6-4 to TRBJ2-2; weak D call: TRBD2 (6 bases). Trimming stripped 3 bases from V and 1 base from J, with 6 bases between. Germline values: CDR1 MRHNA, CDR2 SNTAGT. The CDR3 is 14 residues long.

As concerns this clonotype: Its ends do not fully match the called genes, so a read error is possible. The rearrangement links TRBV5-3 to TRBJ2-7; TRBD1 aligns across 12 bases. The J call may be mistaken, given a closer DNA end match to TRBJ1-2. TRBV5-3 is reported as an ORF; its role is uncertain. The CDR3 is made up of 14 amino acids. CDR3 in DNA: TGTGCCAGCAGCTGGGACAGGGGGCTAAATGGCTACACCTTC. Protein product: CASSWDRGLNGYTF.